Following are 7 T cell receptor beta chains from one sample sequenced in a study of cytomegalovirus exposure and HLA in healthy donors. 13 Jbeta primers and 60 Vbeta primers were used for the PCR. Libraries were prepared by immunoSEQ multiplex PCR; TCRdb keeps only in-frame clonotypes and omits some of them. The repertoire holds roughly 150,000 clones, with around 70% as singletons. Material: PBMCs. These receptors came from a woman aged 55 to 70 in good health and CMV-seropositive.

The chain uses TRBV27 and TRBJ1-6, with TRBD1 identical over 7 bases. J was trimmed by 6 bases and V by 7 bases; bases with no gene match: 6. The germline V gene encodes CDR1 MNHEY and CDR2 SMNVEV (reference sequence). CDR3 length: 14 residues. The CDR3: CASTMTGINSPLHF. The CDR3 DNA reads as TGTGCCAGCACCATGACAGGGATTAATTCACCCCTCCACTTT.

The chain joins TRBV10-1 to TRBJ2-3; D unclear. Per the germline V gene, CDR1 is WNHNN and CDR2 is SYGVQD (reference sequence). This CDR3 comprises 14 residues. The V end lost 3 bases, the J end lost 5 bases, and 12 bases lay between the germline ends. The CDR3 DNA sequence: TGCGCCAGCAGTGACTTTGAGAGAGGAGATACGCAGTATTTT. The encoded protein is CASSDFERGDTQYF.

This CDR3 is CASRPMGGSANYGYTF. The CDR3 DNA sequence: TGTGCCAGCAGACCTATGGGGGGGTCTGCTAACTATGGCTACACCTTC. The gene calls are TRBV28 and TRBJ1-2; D is perhaps TRBD1 (5 bases). Trimming left V 6 bases short and J 0 bases short, with 17 bases between. The CDR3 is 16 residues long. Per the germline V gene, CDR1 is MDHEN and CDR2 is SYDVKM.

CDR3 DNA sequence: TGTGCCAGCAGTTTATCAGCGGGAGCCTACGAGCAGTACTTC. It codes for CASSLSAGAYEQYF. The chain couples TRBV27 to TRBJ2-7; 8 bases line up with TRBD2. V shed 0 bases, J shed 2 bases, and the junction held 0 bases outside the gene matches. Looked up from germline, CDR1 is MNHEY and CDR2 is SMNVEV (reference sequence). The CDR3 is 14 residues long.

This clone was recorded a few times. V usage is TRBV19 and J usage is TRBJ1-2, with TRBD1 as a possible D gene (6 bases). CDR1 and CDR2 from the germline V gene are LNHDA and SQIVND (reference sequence). This CDR3 is 11 amino acids long. Trimming stripped 4 bases from V and 7 bases from J, with 7 bases between. The CDR3 is CASSNRVGYTF. The CDR3 DNA sequence: TGTGCCAGTAGTAACAGGGTTGGCTACACCTTC.

This clone turned up a few times. V and J are TRBV7-3 and TRBJ2-7; 10 bases fit TRBD2. CDR1 and CDR2 (germline): SGHTA, FQGTGA. The CDR3 runs to 14 residues. V trimming: 0 bases; J trimming: 9 bases; junction bases outside the gene matches: 5. The CDR3 loop is CASSLTAGGPGQYF. The CDR3 coding sequence is TGTGCCAGCAGCTTAACAGCGGGAGGGCCCGGGCAGTACTTC.

This chain uses TRBV7-8 with TRBJ1-5; TRBD1 might be the D (6 bases). Trimming took off 3 bases at V and 2 bases at J, with 8 bases between the two ends. CDR1 and CDR2 from the germline V gene are SGHVS and FQNEAQ. This CDR3 has 14 residues. In DNA form, the CDR3 reads TGTGCCAGCAGCTTGGGGGCTGGCAATCAGCCCCAGCATTTT. Its protein is CASSLGAGNQPQHF.